The entry below describes one T cell receptor (beta chain). Sequencing was performed with immunoSEQ multiplex PCR; in TCRdb, only in-frame clones are kept and a portion is missing. The sample records about 490,000 clones, roughly four fifths being singletons. This specimen belongs to a study of shared clonotypes between healthy human individuals. The sample consisted of PBMCs. This clonotype was obtained from a woman aged 40 to 50 in good health. Some clones in this sample may be carry-over from other donors' samples.

This CDR3 reads CASSLPGLAGVLTGELFF. The CDR3 region has the DNA TGTGCCAGTAGTCTCCCGGGACTAGCGGGAGTTCTCACCGGGGAGCTGTTTTTT. The chain is built from TRBV19 and TRBJ2-2; the match to TRBD2 covers 14 bases. This CDR3 has 18 residues. From germline, CDR1 is LNHDA and CDR2 SQIVND (reference sequence). J lost 4 bases, V lost 5 bases, and 9 bases had no gene match.